The rows below give T cell receptor beta chains drawn from one sample of a study of T cell responses to AZD1222 COVID-19 vaccine. Libraries were prepared by immunoSEQ multiplex PCR; TCRdb keeps only in-frame clonotypes and omits some of them. The data contain roughly 90,000 clones, under 95% of them singletons. The sequencing used peripheral blood, collected on day 0 of MenACWY control vaccination. The origin of the receptors is an adult in good health. Both conserved end residues are part of each CDR3. D genes are given only for firm matches. Size is stated for part of the rows, as once, few or many counts, or as a class when the clone is expanded.

cdr3_length j_call v_call clone_size d_call cdr3_nt cdr3_aa
11 TRBJ2-2 TRBV19 - - TGTGCCAGTAGTCCCCCTGGGGAGCTGTTTTTT CASSPPGELFF
16 TRBJ1-5 TRBV28 - TRBD1 TGTGCCAGCAGCGATCCTCAGGGGGTAAGCAATCAGCCCCAGCATTTT CASSDPQGVSNQPQHF
16 TRBJ2-7 TRBV18 - - TGTGCCAGCTCACCACGGGGGACAACCTACTCCTACGAGCAGTACTTC CASSPRGTTYSYEQYF
13 TRBJ2-3 TRBV3-1/TRBV3-2 - - TGTGCCAGCAGCCAAAACACGGACGATACGCAGTATTTT CASSQNTDDTQYF
15 TRBJ1-5 TRBV28 - - TGTGCCAGCGTCCGAGAGGGATGGGGCAATCAGCCCCAGCATTTT CASVREGWGNQPQHF
13 TRBJ1-1 TRBV12-3/TRBV12-4 - - TGTGCCAGCAGTCAGGGTACGCACACTGAAGCTTTCTTT CASSQGTHTEAFF
14 TRBJ1-5 TRBV28 once TRBD1 TGTGCCAGCAGACCGAGAGCAGGGGGCACGTCCCAGCATTTT CASRPRAGGTSQHF
16 TRBJ2-3 TRBV7-6 - TRBD1 TGTGCCAGCAGCCCTAGGCCGGGACAGACCACAGATACGCAGTATTTT CASSPRPGQTTDTQYF
15 TRBJ2-7 TRBV6-5 - - TGTGCCAGCAGTCCCGGGGGACATTACTCCTACGAGCAGTACTTC CASSPGGHYSYEQYF
13 TRBJ1-5 TRBV12-3/TRBV12-4 - - TGTGCCAGCAGCCCGTCGGGGGGGTCGCCCCAGCATTTT CASSPSGGSPQHF
15 TRBJ2-2 TRBV4-3 - TRBD2 TGCGCCAGCAGCCAAGTCCCGGGAGGGACCGGGGAGCTGTTTTTT CASSQVPGGTGELFF
15 TRBJ2-1 TRBV7-3 once TRBD1 TGTGCCAGCAGCCCGCCGGGACAGGGGATCGATGAGCAGTTCTTC CASSPPGQGIDEQFF
16 TRBJ2-1 TRBV21-1 - - TGTGCCAGCAGCAAAGATTCCCTAGCGGGTCACAATGAGCAGTTCTTC CASSKDSLAGHNEQFF
11 TRBJ2-7 TRBV29-1 - - TGCAGCGTTGCCGGGGCCTACGAGCAGTACTTC CSVAGAYEQYF
19 TRBJ2-1 TRBV5-1 - TRBD2 TGCGCCAGCAGCTCCCACCTCGGGAGGATCGTTAGCTCCTACAATGAGCAGTTCTTC CASSSHLGRIVSSYNEQFF